The subject of this entry is one T cell receptor beta chain. Its antigen is unidentified. The data derive from a study of Ad26.COV2.S vaccination and SARS-CoV-2 variants. Clones were sequenced by immunoSEQ multiplex PCR, and TCRdb holds only the in-frame ones, with some missing. The table has approximately 420,000 clones, over 75% seen once; the top ten hold 3.6%. Germline values: CDR1 SGHAT, CDR2 FQNNGV. V was cut by 2 bases and J by 2 bases, with 6 bases left in between. There are 13 residues in the CDR3. General study results and limits: Ad26.COV2.S recipients had broader spike-specific TCRs (P = 0.0014).

This sample's treatment: around 19 received Ad26.COV2.S at low or high dose, single or two shots; about 5 received placebo; per-sample allocation not given. The samples were gathered on day 63 after the first injection of vaccine or placebo. The sample was peripheral blood, taken in a trial of Ad26.COV2.S vaccine versus placebo. The chain employs TRBV11-2 and TRBJ1-1; D remains unclear. The sequence was obtained from a person aged 18-60 years who received the Ad26.COV2.S COVID-19 vaccine or a placebo. The CDR3 DNA reads as TGTGCCAGCAGCTTAAGTCCCAACACTGAAGCTTTCTTT. It encodes CASSLSPNTEAFF.